This TCR beta chain was found in a study of patients and donors after allogeneic stem cell transplantation. TCRdb itself ran the RT-PCR reads through MiXCR, one entry per CDR3 protein. Of 400,000 to 500,000 distinct CDR3 sequences in the sample, approximately 16% were seen once. The sequenced sample consisted of blood, either unsorted or a sorted T cell fraction (not recorded which). The sequence came from a human donor who was either an allogeneic HSCT recipient or a stem cell or donor lymphocyte infusion donor (not recorded which). It is not recorded whose cells these are; they may come from a transplant donor.

The CDR3 spells CASSLAVRVGVYEQYF. The CDR3 coding sequence is TGTGCCAGCAGCTTAGCGGTGCGGGTTGGTGTTTACGAGCAGTACTTC. This chain joins TRBV7-2 and TRBJ2-7; D may be TRBD2 (5 bases). Trimming removed 0 bases at V and 4 bases at J, with 16 bases between. Germline CDR1 is SGHTA and CDR2 is FQGNSA. CDR3 length: 16 residues.